These 7 T cell receptor beta chains came from one sample sequenced in a study of regulatory T cells in long-lasting Graves disease. Arm-PCR of CDR3 regions and iRepertoire HTBI primers were the basis on which TCR beta libraries were built. A single record per CDR3 protein comes from TCRdb applying MiXCR to the multiplex PCR reads. Here the sample spans about 240,000 distinct CDR3 sequences, around 20% being singletons. Time point indicated: newly diagnosed GD, antithyroid drugs for less than 3 months. After RNA was extracted from PBMCs, the TCR library was made from it. The sequences come from peripheral blood mononuclear cells (PBMCs), collected at new diagnosis, from a patient treated with antithyroid drugs. The receptors stem from a female donor with Graves disease.

This clonotype was found many times. V and J are TRBV20-1 and TRBJ2-7, with D perhaps being TRBD1 or TRBD2 (5 bases each). Germline loops: CDR1 DFQATT, CDR2 SNEGSKA (reference sequence). This CDR3 contains 14 residues. The ends were cut back, 2 bases at V and 2 bases at J, with 13 bases in the middle. For the CDR3, the DNA is TGCAGTGCTAGATCCGGGACCGCCACCTACGAGCAGTACTTC. Its translation is CSARSGTATYEQYF.

About this clonotype: One base away lies a much larger clone, so this may be a sequencing read error. This sequence joins TRBV9 and TRBJ1-2; 7 nucleotides match TRBD1. Trimming at V came to 0 bases and at J to 5 bases, leaving 7 bases not matched to a gene. The germline gives CDR1 SGDLS, CDR2 YYNGEE. The CDR3 runs to 15 residues. CDR3: CASSVAAGGVYGYTF. CDR3 DNA sequence: TGTGCCAGCAGCGTAGCCGCAGGGGGAGTTTATGGCTACACCTTC. The variable domain in full, completed from reference TRBV9 and TRBJ1-2, reads DSGVTQTPKHLITATGQRVTLRCSPRSGDLSVYWYQQSLDQGLQFLIQYYNGEERAKGNILERFSAQQFPDLHSELNLSSLELGDSALYFCASSVAAGGVYGYTFGSGTRLTVV.

This clonotype was seen at least ten times. This CDR3 reads CASSLSTGGGYTF. CDR3 coding DNA: TGTGCCAGCAGCCTTTCGACAGGAGGAGGCTACACCTTC. V gene TRBV7-2 combines with J gene TRBJ1-2, with D possibly matching TRBD1 (6 bases). Trimming removed 5 bases at V and 8 bases at J, with 15 bases between. This CDR3 has 13 amino acids. Germline-derived CDR1 and CDR2 are SGHTA and FQGNSA.

The chain links TRBV19 to TRBJ2-1, with TRBD2 identical over 11 bases. Germline loops: CDR1 LNHDA, CDR2 SQIVND (reference sequence). This CDR3 is 15 amino acids long. V dropped 8 bases and J dropped 4; count of bases not matched to a gene: 7. CDR3 loop: CASVGLAGGYNEQFF. CDR3 DNA sequence: TGTGCCAGTGTAGGGCTAGCGGGGGGTTACAATGAGCAGTTCTTC.

V usage is TRBV12-3 or TRBV12-4 and J usage is TRBJ2-2; 7 bases agree with TRBD2. V was clipped by 0 bases and J by 5 bases; unmatched bases: 6. The CDR3 extends over 16 amino acids. This chain's CDR3 is CASSLAERRETGELFF. The DNA of the CDR3 is TGTGCCAGCAGTTTAGCGGAAAGGCGGGAGACCGGGGAGCTGTTTTTT.

This clonotype was picked up many times. The rearrangement links TRBV20-1 to TRBJ2-3; D is possibly TRBD1 or TRBD2 (6 bases each). The ends were cut back, 3 bases at V and 3 bases at J, with 10 bases in the middle. The CDR3 consists of 13 residues. The V gene's germline CDR1 is DFQATT and CDR2 SNEGSKA (reference sequence). CDR3 sequence (DNA): TGCAGTGCTAGGAAGGGGGGTACAGATACGCAGTATTTT. It is translated as CSARKGGTDTQYF.

This clonotype has at least ten counts. The chain carries TRBV12-3 or TRBV12-4 and TRBJ1-2; perhaps TRBD1 as D (5 bases). V lost 4 bases, J lost 7 bases, and 7 bases lay in between. CDR3 length: 11 amino acids. CDR3 bases: TGTGCCAGCAGTTCCAGGGTTGGCTACACCTTC. It codes for CASSSRVGYTF.